A single sample gave rise to the 20 T cell receptor beta chains below, sequenced in a study of cytomegalovirus exposure and HLA in healthy donors (dated by TCRdb to about 2017). Libraries were constructed by the immunoSEQ multiplex PCR assay. For the multiplex PCR, a mixture combining 60 forward primers for TCR Vbeta segments and 13 reverse primers for TCR Jbeta segments was used. Entries here come from immuneACCESS through TCRdb and include only in-frame sequences with V and J called. Some clones fail to appear in such tables; in the studies checked, an unresolved V gene covers under half of the shortfall, and the cause of the remainder is unknown. This sample is represented by about 100,000 clones; around four fifths of them were singletons. The top ten hold around 0.74% of the sample. Material for sequencing was PBMCs. Receptors originate from a woman aged 55-70 years in good health and CMV-seronegative.

The chain links TRBV19 to TRBJ1-5; TRBD1 matches 7 bases. V was pared by 3 bases and J by 0 bases, with 5 bases of the junction left unmatched. The CDR3 has 16 amino acids. Germline CDR1 LNHDA, CDR2 SQIVND (reference sequence). As DNA, the CDR3 is TGTGCCAGTAGTATCCGGACAGGCTATAGCAATCAGCCCCAGCATTTT. It yields the protein CASSIRTGYSNQPQHF.

This clone was seen a single time. The chain is built from TRBV28 and TRBJ1-1; 7 bases line up with TRBD1. After removal of 6 bases from V and 4 bases from J, the junction contained 11 bases not matched to a gene. Per germline, CDR1 MDHEN and CDR2 SYDVKM. CDR3 length: 15 residues. The CDR3 DNA is TGTGCCAGCAGCCCCATTCAACAGGGGTTCACTGAAGCTTTCTTT. This sequence encodes CASSPIQQGFTEAFF.

Regarding this clone: Other DNA sequences in the same sample also yield this CDR3. The chain is built from TRBV6-1 and TRBJ2-3; D is unclear. Germline V gene sequence: CDR1 MNHNS, CDR2 SASEGT. Trimming shortened V by 2 bases and J by 3 bases, and 6 bases separated the two germline ends. CDR3 length: 13 amino acids. CDR3 in DNA: TGTGCCAGCAGTGAAACGGGTACAGATACGCAGTATTTT. Its translation: CASSETGTDTQYF.

The DNA for the CDR3 is TGTGCCAGCTCACCCAGTTTTCGGGACACTGAAGCTTTCTTT. The encoded protein is CASSPSFRDTEAFF. The J gene is TRBJ1-1, the V gene TRBV18; unclear D gene. Trimming stripped 3 bases from V and 3 bases from J, with 11 bases between. The CDR3 is made up of 14 amino acids. CDR1 and CDR2 from the germline V gene are KGHSH and LQKENI.

This chain uses TRBV4-1 with TRBJ2-5, with a weak D call TRBD1 (5 bases). CDR1 and CDR2 from the germline V gene are MGHRA and YSYEKL. The V and J ends lost 1 base and 5 bases respectively, with 11 bases between them. This CDR3 contains 14 residues. The CDR3 sequence is CASSQVREGETQYF. The DNA for the CDR3 is TGCGCCAGCAGCCAAGTCAGGGAAGGGGAGACCCAGTACTTC.

The chain has TRBV5-4 and TRBJ2-1, with D possibly matching TRBD2 (5 bases). Trimming shortened V by 4 bases and J by 2 bases, and 16 bases separated the two germline ends. This CDR3 contains 16 residues. Germline assignment: CDR1 SGHNT and CDR2 YYREEE (reference sequence). The CDR3 loop is CASSGESPLTYNEQFF. The CDR3 DNA follows: TGTGCCAGCAGCGGGGAGAGCCCGCTAACCTACAATGAGCAGTTCTTC. The full variable domain, completed using reference TRBV5-4 and TRBJ2-1, is ETGVTQSPTHLIKTRGQQVTLRCSSQSGHNTVSWYQQALGQGPQFIFQYYREEENGRGNFPPRFSGLQFPNYSSELNVNALELDDSALYLCASSGESPLTYNEQFFGPGTRLTVL.

This rearrangement joins TRBV5-5 to TRBJ2-1, with a possible D match to TRBD2 (6 bases). V was cut by 4 bases and J by 3 bases, with 17 bases left in between. Germline V gives CDR1 SGHKS, CDR2 YYEKEE (reference sequence). The CDR3 sequence is 16 residues long. The chain's CDR3 is CASSLAPSASYNEQFF. Written as DNA, the CDR3 is TGTGCCAGCAGCCTGGCTCCTAGCGCCAGCTACAATGAGCAGTTCTTC.

The chain links TRBV27 to TRBJ1-2; 9 nucleotides match TRBD1. The CDR3 is 15 amino acids. CDR1 is MNHEY, CDR2 SMNVEV, per germline (reference sequence). The V and J ends lost 0 bases and 2 bases, in that order; junction bases with no gene match: 1. CDR3 residues: CASSLSTGGNYGYTF. In DNA, the CDR3 is TGTGCCAGCAGTTTATCTACAGGGGGCAACTATGGCTACACCTTC.

The chain employs TRBV27 and TRBJ1-5, with D unresolved. V lost 0 bases, J lost 6 bases, and 12 bases lay in between. Germline V lookup: CDR1 MNHEY, CDR2 SMNVEV (reference sequence). CDR3 length equals 15 residues. The CDR3 sequence is CASSLSRSAGQPQHF. The CDR3 region has the DNA TGTGCCAGCAGTTTATCGAGGTCAGCCGGTCAGCCCCAGCATTTT.

This sequence joins TRBV6-5 and TRBJ2-7, with a possible D match to TRBD1 (5 bases). The V gene's germline CDR1 is MNHEY and CDR2 SVGAGI. The CDR3 sequence is 15 residues long. Trimming left V 4 bases short and J 2 bases short, with 15 bases between. The CDR3 DNA reads as TGTGCCAGCAGTTCTTCTCAGGGTTTTACCTACGAGCAGTACTTC. This encodes CASSSSQGFTYEQYF.

The chain recombines TRBV5-4 with TRBJ2-3, with 8 positions matching TRBD1. Germline lookup yields CDR1 SGHNT and CDR2 YYREEE (reference sequence). The CDR3 loop spans 15 amino acids. The V gene end was trimmed by 2 bases and the J gene end by 1 base; junction bases not matched to a gene: 3. The DNA for the CDR3 is TGTGCCAGCAGCTTTCGGGGACAGGGCACAGATACGCAGTATTTT. Protein product: CASSFRGQGTDTQYF.

V is TRBV10-2 and J is TRBJ2-7; 10 bases fit TRBD2. CDR3 length: 15 amino acids. V gave up 5 bases and J gave up 2 bases; unmatched junction bases: 6. Germline assignment: CDR1 WSHSY and CDR2 SAAADI. The CDR3 region is CASSSGLAAPYEQYF. The DNA of the CDR3 is TGCGCCAGCAGTTCCGGACTAGCGGCCCCCTACGAGCAGTACTTC.

The rearrangement joins TRBV11-2 to TRBJ2-5; TRBD2 matches 8 bases. This CDR3 has 14 residues. Unmatched junction bases numbered 3, after V lost 1 base and J lost 5 bases. Germline CDR1 and CDR2: SGHAT and FQNNGV. CDR3 sequence (DNA): TGTGCCAGCAGCTTAGGGACTAGCTTGGAGACCCAGTACTTC. Its protein is CASSLGTSLETQYF.

The genes are TRBV7-2 and TRBJ2-3; TRBD2 agrees at 8 bases. Per the germline V gene, CDR1 is SGHTA and CDR2 is FQGNSA. The CDR3 has 15 residues. V lost 2 bases, J lost 2 bases, and 3 bases stayed unmatched. CDR3 in amino acids: CASSLNGGATDTQYF. The DNA for the CDR3 is TGTGCCAGCAGCTTAAACGGGGGGGCCACAGATACGCAGTATTTT.

J is TRBJ1-4 and V is TRBV5-1; 9 positions match TRBD1. Germline V lookup: CDR1 SGHRS, CDR2 YFSETQ. CDR3 length: 15 amino acids. The trim removed 0 bases at V and 4 bases at J, leaving 1 base unmatched. CDR3 sequence: CASSLEGQGNEKLFF. The CDR3 coding sequence is TGCGCCAGCAGCTTGGAGGGACAGGGTAATGAAAAACTGTTTTTT.

The rearrangement links TRBV19 to TRBJ1-2; TRBD1 is a possible D gene (5 bases). Germline-derived CDR1 and CDR2 are LNHDA and SQIVND (reference sequence). Trimming shortened V by 4 bases and J by 1 base, and 10 bases separated the two germline ends. This CDR3 is built from 14 residues. Here the CDR3 reads CASSTQGRNYGYTF. The DNA for the CDR3 is TGTGCCAGTAGTACCCAGGGCCGTAACTATGGCTACACCTTC.

The genes are TRBV6-5 and TRBJ2-1, with D possibly matching TRBD2 (7 bases). Germline V gene lookup returns CDR1 MNHEY and CDR2 SVGAGI. The CDR3 consists of 15 residues. Trimming cost V 6 bases and J 4 bases, with 16 bases left between them. CDR3 amino acids: CASSVRGGEYNEQFF. CDR3 nucleotides: TGTGCCAGCAGCGTGAGGGGGGGGGAGTACAATGAGCAGTTCTTC.

This chain joins TRBV4-3 and TRBJ1-5; no reliable D call. The V gene's germline CDR1 is LGHNA and CDR2 YSLEER. The CDR3 spans 15 residues. Trimming cost V 0 bases and J 2 bases, with 8 bases left between them. The CDR3 region has the DNA TGCGCCAGCAGCCAAGAGGCGGTGGGCAATCAGCCCCAGCATTTT. It is translated as CASSQEAVGNQPQHF.

The chain couples TRBV9 to TRBJ1-4; 10 bases fit TRBD1. Germline CDR1 and CDR2: SGDLS and YYNGEE. The J segment lost 5 bases and the V segment lost 4 bases, leaving 2 bases of the junction unmatched. This CDR3 comprises 14 residues. The CDR3 spells CASSRGQGNEKLFF. The DNA for the CDR3 is TGTGCCAGCAGCCGGGGACAGGGGAATGAAAAACTGTTTTTT.

This clone showed up just a few times. The chain links TRBV7-8 to TRBJ2-5; 8 nucleotides match TRBD2. V shed 8 bases and J 2 bases; nucleotides not matched to a gene: 7. This CDR3 has 14 amino acids. Germline V lookup: CDR1 SGHVS, CDR2 FQNEAQ. This chain's CDR3 is CASLRVAGQETQYF. The CDR3 DNA sequence: TGTGCCAGCCTTAGAGTAGCGGGGCAAGAGACCCAGTACTTC.